This T cell receptor (beta chain) was sequenced for a study of cytomegalovirus exposure and HLA in healthy donors. Study-wide context: A prior study identified 117 million unique TCR beta sequences from 150 million to 200 million T cells. Study results and caveats: Common viral pathogens were later found to be apparently linked to several of the most significant clusters.

Details on this clone: Antigen: not known.

Looked up from germline, CDR1 is LNHNV and CDR2 is YYDKDF (reference sequence). The CDR3 is 17 amino acids. The PCR contained 60 Vbeta and 13 Jbeta primers. TCRdb keeps only in-frame clones here, not all; method: immunoSEQ multiplex PCR. The repertoire holds about 120,000 clones, with around 77% as singletons. Sequencing was carried out using PBMCs. V and J are TRBV15 and TRBJ2-5; 8 bases fit TRBD2. The last part of the DNA fits TRBJ2-7 better; the J call may be wrong. The receptor comes from a man aged 18 to 30 in good health and CMV-seropositive. The CDR3 bases are TGTGCCACCAGCAGAGGCTCTAGCGGGCTAGCGCGCTACGAGCAGTACTTC. Its protein is CATSRGSSGLARYEQYF.